The TCR beta chain under discussion was sequenced for a study of cytotoxic CD8 clonotypes in ibrutinib-treated CLL. About the research overall: The samples contained a few hundred thousand productive templates on average. They also contained an average of about 100,000 productive rearrangements. Study-wide results and caveats: Clonality increased at ibrutinib response and stayed stable in sustained remission. At progression, however, it fell back toward baseline.

The assay was immunoSEQ multiplex PCR, and TCRdb's table has in-frame clones only and misses some. Here the sample spans about 130,000 clones, 84% being singletons. Germline CDR1 and CDR2: SNHLY and FYNNEI. The CDR3 covers 16 residues. V was pared by 5 bases and J by 0 bases, with 14 bases between. Remarks on this clone: The antigen remains undetermined.

The sequences come from PBMCs, collected after 24 months of ibrutinib treatment. The sequence was collected from a human donor with chronic lymphocytic leukemia. This chain uses TRBV2 with TRBJ2-1; either TRBD1 or TRBD2 may supply D (5 bases each). As DNA, the CDR3 is TGTGCCAGCAGTTCGGGGCTGGATAGCTCCTACAATGAGCAGTTCTTC. It is translated as CASSSGLDSSYNEQFF.